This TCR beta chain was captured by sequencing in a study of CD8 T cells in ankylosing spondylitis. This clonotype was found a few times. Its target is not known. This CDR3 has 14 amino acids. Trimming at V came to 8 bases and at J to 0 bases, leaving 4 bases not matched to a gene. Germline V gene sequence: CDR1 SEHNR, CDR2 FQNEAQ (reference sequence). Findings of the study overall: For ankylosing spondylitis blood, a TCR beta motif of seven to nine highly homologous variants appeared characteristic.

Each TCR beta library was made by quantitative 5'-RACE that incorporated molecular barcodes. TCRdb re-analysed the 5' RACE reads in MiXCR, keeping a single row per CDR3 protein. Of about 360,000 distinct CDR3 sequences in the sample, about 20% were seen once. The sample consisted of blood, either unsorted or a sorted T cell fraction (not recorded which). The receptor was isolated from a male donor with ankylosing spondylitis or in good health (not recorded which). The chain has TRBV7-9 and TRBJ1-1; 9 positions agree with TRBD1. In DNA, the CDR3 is TGTGCCAGCGGGGACAGGGTAATGAACACTGAAGCTTTCTTT. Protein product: CASGDRVMNTEAFF.